The 26 T cell receptor beta chains given below trace back to one sample, sequenced in a study of blood T cell repertoires in COVID-19. The repertoire was sequenced with immunoSEQ multiplex PCR; TCRdb's copy has only in-frame clones and lacks some. This sample has approximately 300,000 clones, with around four fifths found just once. Material for sequencing was peripheral blood. These receptors all stem from a woman in her fifties or sixties with active or convalescent COVID-19.

The chain joins TRBV19 to TRBJ2-3, with D possibly TRBD1 on 5 matching bases. This CDR3 region has 18 residues. Germline V CDR1 and CDR2: LNHDA, SQIVND (reference sequence). V lost 4 bases to trimming and J lost 1 base, with 21 bases between them. The CDR3 coding sequence is TGTGCCAGTAGTAACCGGCAGGGCCCCGCGTGGGGCACAGATACGCAGTATTTT. Amino acids: CASSNRQGPAWGTDTQYF.

V gene TRBV5-1 combines with J gene TRBJ2-3; 8 positions agree with TRBD1. J gave up 2 bases and V 3 bases, and 5 bases lay outside the gene matches. Germline V gene sequence: CDR1 SGHRS, CDR2 YFSETQ. The length of the CDR3 is 15 residues. The CDR3 DNA is TGCGCCAGCAGCTCAGCAGGGGGCCACACAGATACGCAGTATTTT. Translated, it gives CASSSAGGHTDTQYF.

This chain connects TRBV2 to TRBJ1-2, with unresolved D. The CDR3 has 14 amino acids. V was shortened by 5 bases and J by 4 bases, with 14 bases between the two germline ends. Germline V gene lookup returns CDR1 SNHLY and CDR2 FYNNEI. The CDR3 sequence is CASSSTQGIYGYTF. The DNA of the CDR3 is TGTGCCAGCAGTTCGACACAAGGCATCTATGGCTACACCTTC.

The V and J genes are TRBV2 and TRBJ1-5, with D perhaps TRBD1 (6 bases). The CDR3 contains 14 residues. The V end lost 5 bases, the J end lost 4 bases, and 12 bases lay between the germline ends. Per germline, CDR1 SNHLY and CDR2 FYNNEI. The CDR3 DNA is TGTGCCAGCAGTAGGGATCAGGGGAATCAGCCCCAGCATTTT. Residues: CASSRDQGNQPQHF. The variable domain in full, completed from reference TRBV2 and TRBJ1-5, reads EPEVTQTPSHQVTQMGQEVILRCVPISNHLYFYWYRQILGQKVEFLVSFYNNEISEKSEIFDDQFSVERPDGSNFTLKIRSTKLEDSAMYFCASSRDQGNQPQHFGDGTRLSIL.

The gene calls are TRBV5-4 and TRBJ2-3, with 10 bases aligning to TRBD2. There are 15 residues in the CDR3. Germline trimming cut 3 bases from V and 5 bases from J; bases unmatched to any gene: 6. CDR1 is SGHNT and CDR2 is YYREEE in the germline V gene (reference sequence). This CDR3 reads CASSSLAGRRDTQYF. CDR3 nucleotide sequence: TGTGCCAGCAGCTCACTAGCGGGAAGGAGAGATACGCAGTATTTT. The entire variable domain, with the rest obtained from reference TRBV5-4 and TRBJ2-3, is as follows: ETGVTQSPTHLIKTRGQQVTLRCSSQSGHNTVSWYQQALGQGPQFIFQYYREEENGRGNFPPRFSGLQFPNYSSELNVNALELDDSALYLCASSSLAGRRDTQYFGPGTRLTVL.

The chain carries TRBV9 and TRBJ1-6; 8 bases fit TRBD1. The trim removed 3 bases at V and 7 bases at J, leaving 3 bases unmatched. CDR3 length equals 14 residues. Looked up from germline, CDR1 is SGDLS and CDR2 is YYNGEE. Written as DNA, the CDR3 is TGTGCCAGCAGCGGGACAGGGACCAATTCACCCCTCCACTTT. It translates to CASSGTGTNSPLHF.

The rearrangement uses TRBV7-3 and TRBJ2-7, with TRBD2 identical over 7 bases. The ends lost 8 bases at V and 3 bases at J; junction bases unmatched: 10. The length of the CDR3 is 14 residues. Per germline, CDR1 SGHTA and CDR2 FQGTGA. Here the CDR3 DNA reads TGTGCCAGCTCCCTTCAGGGAGGGGACTACGAGCAGTACTTC. Protein: CASSLQGGDYEQYF.

The rearrangement links TRBV21-1 to TRBJ2-7; the tabulated D call, TRBD1, remains unverified against the DNA. TRBV21-1 is given as a pseudogene. This CDR3 contains 14 residues. The CDR3 DNA sequence: TGTGCCAGCAGCATAGGGGCAGCTTCCTACGAGCAGTACTTC. Translating it yields CASSIGAASYEQYF.

This rearrangement joins TRBV5-4 to TRBJ2-7; TRBD1 agrees at 7 bases. CDR1 is SGHNT and CDR2 is YYREEE in the germline V gene (reference sequence). Trimming cost V 3 bases and J 1 base; bases outside gene matches: 10. This CDR3 spans 16 amino acids. This chain's CDR3 is CASSYGQAPLSYEQYF. CDR3 nucleotide sequence: TGTGCCAGCAGCTACGGACAGGCCCCCTTGTCCTACGAGCAGTACTTC. Based on the CDR3 plus reference TRBV5-4 and TRBJ2-7, the full variable domain is ETGVTQSPTHLIKTRGQQVTLRCSSQSGHNTVSWYQQALGQGPQFIFQYYREEENGRGNFPPRFSGLQFPNYSSELNVNALELDDSALYLCASSYGQAPLSYEQYFGPGTRLTVT.

The chain recombines TRBV6-4 with TRBJ2-7; tentatively, D is TRBD2 (6 bases). The V end was cut by 5 bases, the J end by 2 bases, with 16 bases between. Germline values: CDR1 MRHNA, CDR2 SNTAGT. The CDR3 contains 15 residues. DNA of the CDR3: TGTGCCAGCAGTCTCGTGGTAGCGGTTACCTACGAGCAGTACTTC. It codes for CASSLVVAVTYEQYF.

V usage is TRBV28 and J usage is TRBJ2-7; weak D call: TRBD1 (6 bases). Trimming took off 11 bases at V and 7 bases at J, with 18 bases between the two ends. The germline V gene encodes CDR1 MDHEN and CDR2 SYDVKM. CDR3 length: 12 amino acids. CDR3 DNA sequence: TGTGCCGCCAACAGGGTATCTGGGGAGCAGTACTTC. It is translated as CAANRVSGEQYF.

The rearrangement uses TRBV3-1 (or the pseudogene TRBV3-2) and TRBJ2-1, with D unresolved. This CDR3 spans 14 amino acids. Germline V gene lookup returns CDR1 LGHDT and CDR2 YNNKEL (reference sequence). V lost 1 base, J lost 4 bases, and 8 bases lay in between. The CDR3, as DNA: TGTGCCAGCAGCCAAGGGCTTGTATACAATGAGCAGTTCTTC. It yields the protein CASSQGLVYNEQFF.

The chain is built from TRBV21-1 and TRBJ2-3; no check of the table's D call, TRBD2, against the DNA was made. TRBV21-1 is a documented pseudogene. CDR3 size: 15 residues. The CDR3 DNA reads as TGTGCCAGCAGAATAGTAGCTATAATCACAGATACGCAGTATTTT. The encoded protein is CASRIVAIITDTQYF.

This clone has only one observation. V is TRBV7-9 and J is TRBJ2-1, with 9 bases lining up with TRBD2. Looked up from germline, CDR1 is SEHNR and CDR2 is FQNEAQ (reference sequence). Unmatched junction bases numbered 0, after V lost 2 bases and J lost 4 bases. The CDR3 totals 14 residues. The chain's CDR3 is CASSLTSGYNEQFF. For the CDR3, the DNA is TGTGCCAGCAGCTTAACTAGCGGGTACAATGAGCAGTTCTTC. The full variable domain, with the rest looked up from reference TRBV7-9 and TRBJ2-1, is DTGVSQNPRHKITKRGQNVTFRCDPISEHNRLYWYRQTLGQGPEFLTYFQNEAQLEKSRLLSDRFSAERPKGSFSTLEIQRTEQGDSAMYLCASSLTSGYNEQFFGPGTRLTVL.

This chain connects TRBV14 to TRBJ2-1, with D perhaps TRBD1 (6 bases). This CDR3 has 16 residues. The germline gives CDR1 SGHDN, CDR2 FVKESK. V lost 0 bases and J lost 0, with 9 bases in between. The CDR3 DNA reads as TGTGCCAGCAGCCAAGAGGGCAGGGGCTCCTACAATGAGCAGTTCTTC. It encodes CASSQEGRGSYNEQFF.

V is TRBV9 and J is TRBJ2-7; 7 bases are a match to TRBD2. CDR1 is SGDLS, CDR2 YYNGEE, per germline. V lost 3 bases to trimming and J lost 2 bases; unmatched junction nucleotides: 2. The CDR3 is made up of 13 amino acids. The CDR3: CASSGGRAYEQYF. The CDR3 region has the DNA TGTGCCAGCAGCGGGGGGAGGGCCTACGAGCAGTACTTC.

The gene calls are TRBV19 and TRBJ1-6; TRBD1 agrees at 7 bases. The germline CDR1 and CDR2 sequences are LNHDA and SQIVND (reference sequence). This CDR3 spans 15 amino acids. Losses at the gene ends were 5 bases for V and 7 bases for J; bases not matched to a gene: 8. CDR3 sequence reads: CASSSADRANSPLHF. As DNA, the CDR3 is TGTGCCAGTAGTTCCGCCGACAGGGCCAATTCACCCCTCCACTTT.

This chain uses TRBV19 with TRBJ1-1; D call uncertain. V was shortened by 7 bases and J by 2 bases, with 14 bases between the two germline ends. CDR1 and CDR2 from the germline V gene are LNHDA and SQIVND (reference sequence). The CDR3 is made up of 14 amino acids. CDR3 residues: CASTDHYTNTEAFF. CDR3 bases: TGTGCCAGTACTGATCACTACACCAACACTGAAGCTTTCTTT.

In DNA, the CDR3 is TGTGCCTGGAGCGGCTCCTACGAGCAGTACTTC. Its protein is CAWSGSYEQYF. The chain carries TRBV30 and TRBJ2-7, with D unresolved. The CDR3 consists of 11 residues. Germline V lookup: CDR1 GTSNPN, CDR2 SVGIG (reference sequence). Between the trimmed V and J ends, which lost 3 bases and 0 bases, there was a span of 3 bases.

The CDR3 loop is CATSDLGGPRNEQFF. CDR3 coding DNA: TGTGCCACCAGTGATCTAGGGGGACCTCGCAATGAGCAGTTCTTC. V and J are TRBV24-1 and TRBJ2-1, with D tentatively TRBD1 (6 bases). V dropped 3 bases and J dropped 6 bases, with 14 bases sitting between them. The CDR3 is 15 residues long. Germline assignment: CDR1 KGHDR and CDR2 SFDVKD.

The chain uses TRBV2 and TRBJ2-7; the match to TRBD2 covers 8 bases. V shed 3 bases and J 7 bases; nucleotides not matched to a gene: 5. Germline V CDR1 and CDR2: SNHLY, FYNNEI. This CDR3 contains 13 residues. The CDR3 nucleotides are TGTGCCAGCAGTGAGCGGGGGGCCGGAGAGCAGTACTTC. It is translated as CASSERGAGEQYF.

The rearrangement links TRBV7-8 to TRBJ2-7; D remains unclear. Trimming shortened V by 2 bases and J by 1 base, and 6 bases separated the two germline ends. The germline V gene encodes CDR1 SGHVS and CDR2 FQNEAQ. The CDR3 length is 13 residues. The CDR3 loop reads CASSLLLSYEQYF. CDR3 DNA: TGTGCCAGCAGCTTACTACTGTCCTACGAGCAGTACTTC.

This clone was seen only a few times. The gene calls are TRBV7-9 and TRBJ1-1; possible D gene TRBD1, 5 bases. The germline V gene encodes CDR1 SEHNR and CDR2 FQNEAQ (reference sequence). The CDR3 covers 14 residues. Trimming stripped 2 bases from V and 1 base from J, with 8 bases between. The CDR3 sequence: CASSLQGKNTEAFF. Written as DNA, the CDR3 is TGTGCCAGCAGCTTACAGGGAAAGAACACTGAAGCTTTCTTT.

V usage is TRBV10-2 and J usage is TRBJ2-5; 7 nucleotides agree with TRBD1. Losses at the gene ends were 10 bases for V and 1 base for J; bases not matched to a gene: 6. This CDR3 contains 13 residues. In germline, CDR1 is WSHSY, CDR2 SAAADI. The CDR3 sequence is CATADRAQETQYF. DNA for the CDR3: TGCGCCACCGCCGACAGGGCCCAAGAGACCCAGTACTTC.

This chain links TRBV19 with TRBJ2-6; D remains ambiguous. The CDR3 consists of 14 residues. Germline-derived CDR1 and CDR2 are LNHDA and SQIVND (reference sequence). The V end was cut by 0 bases, the J end by 13 bases, with 13 bases between. CDR3 sequence (DNA): TGTGCCAGTAGTATAGATCGGAGCCTAAATGTCCTGACTTTC. Translating gives CASSIDRSLNVLTF.

V is TRBV24-1 and J is TRBJ2-1; the D is unclear. V was shortened by 2 bases and J by 5 bases, with 15 bases between the two germline ends. The CDR3 covers 16 residues. Germline CDR1 is KGHDR and CDR2 is SFDVKD. DNA of the CDR3: TGTGCCACCAGTGATTCAACACCTGGGCTACACAATGAGCAGTTCTTC. Translation gives CATSDSTPGLHNEQFF.